This T cell receptor (beta chain) was obtained from a study of T cells in pancreatic ductal adenocarcinoma. Study conclusions and caveats: This surgical cohort overrepresents the minority presenting with early-stage disease. Tumor and blood clonality did not differ significantly, about 0.112 versus 0.072. Enrichment of CD45RO+ effector over naive T cells in tumors may bias clonality.

Trimming removed 0 bases from V and 7 bases from J; junction bases left unmatched: 6. This CDR3 contains 14 residues. Germline assignment: CDR1 ENHRY and CDR2 SYGVKD. About this clone itself: Its antigen remains unidentified.

The selected patients with pancreatic ductal adenocarcinoma had surgery but no neoadjuvant therapy. Method: immunoSEQ multiplex PCR; TCRdb's copy keeps in-frame clones and lacks some. The sample comprises about 9,000 clones, approximately 89% of which are singletons, and about 3.3% rests with the top ten. The sequence derives from a human donor with pancreatic ductal adenocarcinoma. J is TRBJ2-7 and V is TRBV10-3; 7 nucleotides line up with TRBD1. The sequenced sample was PBMCs. The CDR3 loop reads CAISESKGAGEQYF. Here the CDR3 DNA reads TGTGCCATCAGTGAGTCGAAGGGGGCCGGGGAGCAGTACTTC.